This T cell receptor beta chain was captured by sequencing in a study of spatial heterogeneity in lung cancer. Study details: Matched bulk RNA-seq gave a T cell module score that correlated strongly with tumor-region TCR transcript counts. Raw reads showed each unique TCR and UMI combination turning up more than ten times on average.

The V gene lost 1 base and the J gene lost 0 bases, with 9 bases spanning the gap. The CDR3 is made up of 15 amino acids. Overall study results and limits: The number of expanded tumor alpha and beta chains correlated with mutation number.

As regards this clonotype: Its antigen is not known.

TCRdb reprocessed the 5' RACE reads via MiXCR and lists one record per CDR3 protein. The sample carries around 100,000 distinct CDR3 sequences, nearly 4.5% recorded once. Time point: sample taken at primary tumor resection. The cohort: around 79 early-stage, untreated non-small cell lung cancer patients. Sequencing was performed on whole RNA extracted from tumor and nontumor lung tissue, or from frozen PBMC, and the material was left unsorted. The chain combines TRBV12-3 or TRBV12-4 with TRBJ1-2; D ambiguous. The sequence was collected from a male donor with early-stage non-small cell lung cancer. The material was lung tumor tissue, obtained at surgery. In DNA, the CDR3 is TGTGCCAGCAGTTTAGTTTTCAGACCTAACTATGGCTACACCTTC. Protein sequence: CASSLVFRPNYGYTF.